The 25 T cell receptor beta chains in this list originate from one sample, sequenced in a study of blood T cell repertoires in COVID-19. Sequencing was performed with immunoSEQ multiplex PCR; in TCRdb, only in-frame clones are kept and a portion is missing. The table has over 120,000 clones, approximately 79% seen once; the top ten hold roughly 2.9%. Specimen: PBMCs or T cells enriched from blood (not recorded which). These receptors all stem from a woman in her 50s who had recovered from COVID-19.

This clone appeared once. This rearrangement joins TRBV6-5 to TRBJ2-7; 8 bases are shared with TRBD2. The CDR3 loop spans 14 amino acids. V lost 6 bases and J lost 0; bases outside the gene matches: 4. Germline CDR1 MNHEY, CDR2 SVGAGI. CDR3 protein: CASRSGGSSYEQYF. The CDR3 DNA reads as TGTGCCAGCAGGAGCGGGGGAAGCTCCTACGAGCAGTACTTC.

V and J are TRBV27 and TRBJ1-1; weak D call: TRBD1 (5 bases). V was cut by 5 bases and J by 3 bases, with 13 bases left in between. CDR1 is MNHEY, CDR2 SMNVEV, per germline (reference sequence). This CDR3 spans 14 amino acids. CDR3 in amino acids: CASSGGGEHTEAFF. CDR3 sequence (DNA): TGTGCCAGCAGTGGGGGAGGGGAGCACACTGAAGCTTTCTTT.

The chain links TRBV28 to TRBJ1-6, with TRBD1 as a possible D gene (5 bases). This CDR3 has 14 amino acids. Germline V gene sequence: CDR1 MDHEN, CDR2 SYDVKM. Trimming took off 6 bases at V and 7 bases at J, with 13 bases between the two ends. The DNA of the CDR3 is TGTGCCAGCAGGCGGGACTTAACGAATTCACCCCTCCACTTT. Translation gives CASRRDLTNSPLHF.

Details on this clone: The same CDR3 arises from other DNA sequences in this sample as well. The chain recombines TRBV7-3 with TRBJ2-3, with TRBD1 as a possible D gene (5 bases). The V gene lost 2 bases and the J gene lost 1 base, with 10 bases spanning the gap. Per the germline V gene, CDR1 is SGHTA and CDR2 is FQGTGA. This CDR3 spans 15 amino acids. DNA for the CDR3: TGTGCCAGCAGCTTATTAGGCAGGGGCACAGATACGCAGTATTTT. Its protein product is CASSLLGRGTDTQYF.

The rearrangement joins TRBV2 to TRBJ2-7; 8 positions agree with TRBD2. V lost 9 bases and J lost 4; bases outside the gene matches: 11. The CDR3 totals 14 residues. Germline V gene data show CDR1 as SNHLY and CDR2 as FYNNEI. The CDR3 nucleotides read TGTGCCAGTAAGAATGAGCGGGAGTATTACGAGCAGTACTTC. It yields the protein CASKNEREYYEQYF.

The chain carries TRBV2 and TRBJ2-3, with 7 bases aligning to TRBD1. Unmatched junction bases numbered 3, after V lost 10 bases and J lost 2 bases. This CDR3 region has 12 residues. Germline CDR1 and CDR2: SNHLY and FYNNEI. In DNA form, the CDR3 reads TGTGCCACCGGGACAGACACAGATACGCAGTATTTT. Translating gives CATGTDTDTQYF.

The V call is TRBV28, the J call TRBJ1-2; TRBD1 is a possible D gene (6 bases). The CDR3 has 15 amino acids. The V end lost 6 bases, the J end lost 0 bases, and 14 bases lay between the germline ends. Germline CDR1 is MDHEN and CDR2 is SYDVKM. CDR3 in DNA: TGTGCCAGCAGCCAACCGACAGGCTCTAACTATGGCTACACCTTC. Its translation is CASSQPTGSNYGYTF.

The rearrangement links TRBV6-2 or TRBV6-3 to TRBJ2-3, with 11 bases identical to TRBD2. Looked up from germline, CDR1 is MNHEY and CDR2 is SVGEGT. The CDR3 covers 17 residues. The J segment lost 1 base and the V segment lost 5 bases, leaving 8 bases of the junction unmatched. This chain's CDR3 is CASSPELAGAGTDTQYF. CDR3 DNA sequence: TGTGCCAGCAGTCCCGAACTAGCGGGAGCGGGCACAGATACGCAGTATTTT.

With regard to this clone: Other DNA sequences in this specimen translate into the identical CDR3. V gene TRBV19 combines with J gene TRBJ1-5; 10 bases align to TRBD1. Germline V gives CDR1 LNHDA, CDR2 SQIVND (reference sequence). V dropped 6 bases and J dropped 2; count of bases not matched to a gene: 1. This CDR3 region has 14 residues. The DNA of the CDR3 is TGTGCCAGTAGCGGGACAGGGGGCAATCAGCCCCAGCATTTT. Translation gives CASSGTGGNQPQHF.

The chain recombines TRBV13 with TRBJ2-1; 9 bases align to TRBD2. The germline V gene encodes CDR1 PRHDT and CDR2 FYEKMQ (reference sequence). The J segment lost 8 bases and the V segment lost 2 bases, leaving 4 bases of the junction unmatched. The CDR3 runs 14 residues. CDR3 in amino acids: CASSLSGGRDEQFF. CDR3 DNA sequence: TGTGCCAGCAGCTTAAGCGGGGGGAGAGATGAGCAGTTCTTC.

This chain links TRBV2 with TRBJ2-7, with 9 bases identical to TRBD1. This CDR3 spans 15 amino acids. CDR1 and CDR2 from the germline V gene are SNHLY and FYNNEI. V gave up 3 bases and J gave up 4 bases; unmatched junction bases: 7. CDR3 DNA: TGTGCCAGCAGTGATCTTGGGACAGGGATATACGAGCAGTACTTC. Translated: CASSDLGTGIYEQYF.

The chain carries TRBV6-5 and TRBJ2-7, with TRBD2 as a possible D gene (5 bases). This CDR3 spans 12 amino acids. Germline V CDR1 and CDR2: MNHEY, SVGAGI. V lost 6 bases to trimming and J lost 5 bases, with 11 bases between them. The CDR3 reads CASSPTSNEQYF. The CDR3 DNA reads TGTGCCAGCAGCCCCACTAGTAACGAGCAGTACTTC.

The genes are TRBV27 and TRBJ2-3, with 8 bases aligning to TRBD2. The CDR3 is 14 residues long. Germline lookup yields CDR1 MNHEY and CDR2 SMNVEV (reference sequence). With V trimmed by 2 bases and J by 3 bases, 1 base remained unmatched. DNA of the CDR3: TGTGCCAGCAGTTTAAGCGGGAGTACAGATACGCAGTATTTT. Its translation: CASSLSGSTDTQYF.

The gene calls are TRBV30 and TRBJ1-6; D gene ambiguous. The CDR3 runs 13 residues. Trimming removed 4 bases from V and 7 bases from J, with 11 bases in between. Germline assignment: CDR1 GTSNPN and CDR2 SVGIG (reference sequence). CDR3 bases: TGTGCCTGGACACCCTCCGAGAATTCACCCCTCCACTTT. It encodes CAWTPSENSPLHF.

This chain joins TRBV3-1 (or the pseudogene TRBV3-2) and TRBJ2-7; 7 bases line up with TRBD1. V lost 4 bases to trimming and J lost 1 base; unmatched junction nucleotides: 10. The CDR3 has 16 amino acids. Germline-derived CDR1 and CDR2 are LGHDT and YNNKEL (reference sequence). CDR3 protein: CASSRIGTARSYEQYF. The CDR3 bases are TGTGCCAGCAGCCGAATCGGGACAGCGCGATCCTACGAGCAGTACTTC.

This clone was detected only a few times. This sequence joins TRBV15 and TRBJ1-1; maybe TRBD1 (6 bases). The CDR3 runs 13 residues. The germline V gene has CDR1 LNHNV and CDR2 YYDKDF (reference sequence). V was clipped by 0 bases and J by 7 bases, with 9 bases between them. This chain's CDR3 is CATSRDRTVEAFF. CDR3 sequence (DNA): TGTGCCACCAGCAGAGACCGGACAGTTGAAGCTTTCTTT.

This sequence joins TRBV20-1 and TRBJ1-2, with 7 bases aligning to TRBD1. The V gene end was trimmed by 3 bases and the J gene end by 3 bases; junction bases not matched to a gene: 10. Per the germline V gene, CDR1 is DFQATT and CDR2 is SNEGSKA (reference sequence). CDR3 length equals 15 residues. CDR3 region: CSASSVGTGDYGYTF. CDR3 coding DNA: TGCAGTGCTAGTAGTGTGGGAACAGGGGACTATGGCTACACCTTC.

This chain connects TRBV11-3 to TRBJ2-5; 11 bases align to TRBD2. Trimming cost V 1 base and J 4 bases; bases outside gene matches: 11. The V gene's germline CDR1 is SGHNT and CDR2 YENEEA. The CDR3 extends over 18 amino acids. CDR3 residues: CASSLGSFLAGGSETQYF. CDR3 coding DNA: TGTGCCAGCAGCTTAGGGTCCTTTCTAGCGGGGGGTTCAGAGACCCAGTACTTC.

The J gene is TRBJ2-4, the V gene TRBV5-1; a weak D match, TRBD2 (5 bases). Trimming removed 4 bases from V and 0 bases from J, with 14 bases in between. Germline V gene data show CDR1 as SGHRS and CDR2 as YFSETQ. This CDR3 is built from 16 residues. The CDR3 sequence is CASSRTDLLAKNIQYF. For the CDR3, the DNA is TGCGCCAGCAGCAGGACTGACCTACTAGCCAAAAACATTCAGTACTTC.

The J gene is TRBJ2-1, the V gene TRBV4-2; 12 bases are a match to TRBD2. The CDR3 consists of 20 residues. V lost 0 bases, J lost 0 bases, and 9 bases stayed unmatched. Germline V lookup: CDR1 LGHNA, CDR2 YNFKEQ. In DNA, the CDR3 is TGTGCCAGCAGCCAAGATAGGCTAGCGGGAGGGCTGAGCTCCTACAATGAGCAGTTCTTC. Translated, it gives CASSQDRLAGGLSSYNEQFF.

The chain joins TRBV14 to TRBJ1-1; tentative D call: TRBD1 (5 bases). V gave up 1 base and J gave up 3 bases, with 9 bases separating them. Germline values: CDR1 SGHDN, CDR2 FVKESK. The CDR3 is 14 residues long. CDR3 residues: CASSQVRGDTEAFF. The CDR3 region has the DNA TGTGCCAGCAGCCAAGTCCGGGGGGACACTGAAGCTTTCTTT. Variable domain in full (rest from reference TRBV14 and TRBJ1-1): EAGVTQFPSHSVIEKGQTVTLRCDPISGHDNLYWYRRVMGKEIKFLLHFVKESKQDESGMPNNRFLAERTGGTYSTLKVQPAELEDSGVYFCASSQVRGDTEAFFGQGTRLTVV.

The chain couples TRBV7-8 to TRBJ2-5; 9 bases map to TRBD1. The CDR3 has 15 amino acids. V trimming: 5 bases; J trimming: 5 bases; junction bases outside the gene matches: 9. Germline assignment: CDR1 SGHVS and CDR2 FQNEAQ. The CDR3 nucleotides read TGTGCCAGCAGCGAGTGGGACAGGGCTATGGAGACCCAGTACTTC. This translates into CASSEWDRAMETQYF. The whole variable domain, remainder taken from reference TRBV7-8 and TRBJ2-5, is GAGVSQSPRYKVAKRGQDVALRCDPISGHVSLFWYQQALGQGPEFLTYFQNEAQLDKSGLPSDRFFAERPEGSVSTLKIQRTQQEDSAVYLCASSEWDRAMETQYFGPGTRLLVL.

The chain joins TRBV14 to TRBJ1-2; a possible D gene is TRBD1 (5 bases). The V and J ends lost 4 bases and 8 bases respectively, with 14 bases between them. This CDR3 is 13 amino acids long. CDR1 and CDR2 from the germline V gene are SGHDN and FVKESK. DNA for the CDR3: TGTGCCAGCAGCCCCTCTCGACAGAGCGGCTACACCTTC. It is translated as CASSPSRQSGYTF.

The genes are TRBV28 and TRBJ1-3, with 8 bases identical to TRBD1. Trimming removed 9 bases from V and 5 bases from J; junction bases left unmatched: 6. Germline V gives CDR1 MDHEN, CDR2 SYDVKM. The CDR3 is made up of 13 amino acids. In nucleotides, the CDR3 is TGTGCCAGTGAGGACAGGGCCAGAAACACCATATATTTT. Translating it yields CASEDRARNTIYF.

V gene TRBV7-9 combines with J gene TRBJ2-3; TRBD2 agrees at 9 bases. The CDR3 is made up of 16 amino acids. The junction had 3 bases not matched to a gene; V was cut back by 0 bases and J by 2 bases. In germline, CDR1 is SEHNR, CDR2 FQNEAQ (reference sequence). The CDR3 region is CASSLAAGGTTDTQYF. The CDR3 DNA sequence: TGTGCCAGCAGCTTAGCGGCGGGGGGGACCACAGATACGCAGTATTTT.